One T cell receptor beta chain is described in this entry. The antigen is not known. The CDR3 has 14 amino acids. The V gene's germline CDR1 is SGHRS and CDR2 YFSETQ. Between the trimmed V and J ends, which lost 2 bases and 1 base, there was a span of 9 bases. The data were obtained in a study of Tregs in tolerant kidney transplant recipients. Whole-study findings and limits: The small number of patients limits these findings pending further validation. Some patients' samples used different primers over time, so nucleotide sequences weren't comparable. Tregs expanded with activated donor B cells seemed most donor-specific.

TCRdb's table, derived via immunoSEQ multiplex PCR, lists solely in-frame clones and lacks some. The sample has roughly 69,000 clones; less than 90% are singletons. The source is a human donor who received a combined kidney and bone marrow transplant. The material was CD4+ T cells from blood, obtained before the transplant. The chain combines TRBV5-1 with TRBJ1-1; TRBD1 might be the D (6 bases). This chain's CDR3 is CASSLTGTNTEAFF. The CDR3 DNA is TGCGCCAGCAGCTTAACAGGGACGAACACTGAAGCTTTCTTT.